A selection of T cell receptor beta chains follows, all from one sample in a study of glioma-infiltrating T cells. TCRdb re-called the multiplex PCR reads with MiXCR, one entry per CDR3 protein. In the table there are 300,000 to 400,000 distinct CDR3 sequences, roughly 41% of which are singletons. Sequencing was done on a sample of glioma tissue, nonneoplastic brain tissue, or PBMCs (not recorded which). These receptors originate from a human donor with low-grade glioma or glioblastoma, undergoing nonglioma brain surgery, or in good health (not recorded which). The CDR3 runs from the conserved cysteine through the conserved F or W. The D gene is left open where the match is weak. Clone sizes are given selectively: once, few, many, or a class where the clone is expanded.

V gene: TRBV7-9
J gene: TRBJ2-1
clone size: many
D gene: TRBD1
CDR3 DNA: TGTGCCAGCAGCTTGGGGGACAGGGCCCACAATGAGCAGTTCTTC
CDR3 protein: CASSLGDRAHNEQFF

V gene: TRBV7-2
J gene: TRBJ2-1
clone size: -
D gene: -
CDR3 DNA: TGTGACAGCAGCTTAGTCGGCGAAAACAATGAGCAGTTCTTC
CDR3 protein: CDSSLVGENNEQFF

V gene: TRBV7-9
J gene: TRBJ1-4
clone size: -
D gene: -
CDR3 DNA: TGTGCCAGCAGCTTATACAGGGTCACAACTAATGAAAAACTGTTTTTT
CDR3 protein: CASSLYRVTTNEKLFF

V gene: TRBV30
J gene: TRBJ1-5
clone size: -
D gene: -
CDR3 DNA: TGTGCCTGGAGTGCTTATCAGCCCCAGCATTTT
CDR3 protein: CAWSAYQPQHF

V gene: TRBV28
J gene: TRBJ2-1
clone size: many
D gene: -
CDR3 DNA: TGTGCCAGCAGTTTATGGGGGATCTCTTCCTACAATGAGCAGTTCTTC
CDR3 protein: CASSLWGISSYNEQFF

V gene: TRBV4-3
J gene: TRBJ1-2
clone size: -
D gene: -
CDR3 DNA: TGCGCCAGCAGCCAAGATCGAGACAGGCCCTACACCTTC
CDR3 protein: CASSQDRDRPYTF

V gene: TRBV19
J gene: TRBJ1-1
clone size: few
D gene: -
CDR3 DNA: TGTGCCAGTAGTATTTGGAGTCTGAACACTGAAGCTTTCTTT
CDR3 protein: CASSIWSLNTEAFF

V gene: TRBV19
J gene: TRBJ2-1
clone size: -
D gene: -
CDR3 DNA: TGTGCCAGTAGTATAAGTCCTCGGTGGTACAACTACAATGAGCAGTTCTTC
CDR3 protein: CASSISPRWYNYNEQFF

V gene: TRBV7-2
J gene: TRBJ2-7
clone size: -
D gene: -
CDR3 DNA: TGTGCCAGCAACAAAGACAGGTACGGCGCCTACGAGCAGTACTTC
CDR3 protein: CASNKDRYGAYEQYF

V gene: TRBV6-1
J gene: TRBJ2-3
clone size: medium-sized
D gene: TRBD2
CDR3 DNA: TGTGCCAGCAGTGAAGCGGCGGGAGGGCCCGATACGCAGTATTTT
CDR3 protein: CASSEAAGGPDTQYF

V gene: TRBV7-3
J gene: TRBJ2-1
clone size: -
D gene: -
CDR3 DNA: TGTGCCAGCAGCTTATACAGGGACAATGAGCAGTTCTTC
CDR3 protein: CASSLYRDNEQFF

V gene: TRBV7-2
J gene: TRBJ2-7
clone size: many
D gene: TRBD2
CDR3 DNA: TGTGCCAGCAGCCGCGTCGGTGCGGGAGGGCCTCGGGAGCAGTACTTC
CDR3 protein: CASSRVGAGGPREQYF

V gene: TRBV28
J gene: TRBJ2-7
clone size: -
D gene: -
CDR3 DNA: TGTGCCAGCAGCCCGCCCGGGGGCTACCACGAGCAGTACTTC
CDR3 protein: CASSPPGGYHEQYF

V gene: TRBV6-2/TRBV6-3
J gene: TRBJ2-1
clone size: few
D gene: TRBD2
CDR3 DNA: TGTGCCAGCAGCCCCGGGACTAGCGGGAGCAACCCAAAAGCCTACAATGAGCAGTTCTTC
CDR3 protein: CASSPGTSGSNPKAYNEQFF

V gene: TRBV20-1
J gene: TRBJ1-2
clone size: many
D gene: -
CDR3 DNA: TGCAGTGCTAGCGCCTACACCTTC
CDR3 protein: CSASAYTF

V gene: TRBV5-1
J gene: TRBJ1-4
clone size: -
D gene: -
CDR3 DNA: TGCGCCAGCAGCTTGGGAGACTCACCTAATGAAAAACTGTTTTTT
CDR3 protein: CASSLGDSPNEKLFF

V gene: TRBV27
J gene: TRBJ2-1
clone size: -
D gene: -
CDR3 DNA: TGTGCCAGCAGTTTAATTGGGTTCTCCTCCTACAATGGGCAGTTCTTC
CDR3 protein: CASSLIGFSSYNGQFF

V gene: TRBV28
J gene: TRBJ2-7
clone size: -
D gene: TRBD2
CDR3 DNA: TGTGCCAGCAGTCCCCCGGGGGGGAGGGCGAGGAACGAGCAGTACTTC
CDR3 protein: CASSPPGGRARNEQYF

V gene: TRBV20-1
J gene: TRBJ1-6
clone size: few
D gene: -
CDR3 DNA: TGCAGTGCTAGAGATCCCCGGGAAGGCTATAATTCACCCCTCCACTTT
CDR3 protein: CSARDPREGYNSPLHF

V gene: TRBV5-6
J gene: TRBJ1-2
clone size: -
D gene: -
CDR3 DNA: TGTGCCAGCAGCTTACTGGGAGGGAACTATGGCTACACCTTC
CDR3 protein: CASSLLGGNYGYTF

V gene: TRBV20-1
J gene: TRBJ1-4
clone size: few
D gene: TRBD1
CDR3 DNA: TGCAGTGCTACCTGGGACAGAAAAGCAACTAATGAAAAACTGTTTTTT
CDR3 protein: CSATWDRKATNEKLFF

V gene: TRBV20-1
J gene: TRBJ2-7
clone size: many
D gene: TRBD1
CDR3 DNA: TGCAGTGCGGACGTCCCGGGACAGGGATACGAGCAGTACTTC
CDR3 protein: CSADVPGQGYEQYF

V gene: TRBV12-3/TRBV12-4
J gene: TRBJ1-5
clone size: -
D gene: TRBD1
CDR3 DNA: TGTGCCAGCAGTTTGCGGACAGGCTCCTATCAGCCCCAGCATTTT
CDR3 protein: CASSLRTGSYQPQHF

V gene: TRBV10-3
J gene: TRBJ2-7
clone size: -
D gene: TRBD2
CDR3 DNA: TGTGCCATCAGTGAACTCCTAGCGGGAGGCCCCCCCGAGCAGTACTTC
CDR3 protein: CAISELLAGGPPEQYF

V gene: TRBV20-1
J gene: TRBJ1-2
clone size: many
D gene: -
CDR3 DNA: TGCAGTGCCCCTTCTGAAGGGGGATATGGCTACACCTTC
CDR3 protein: CSAPSEGGYGYTF

V gene: TRBV28
J gene: TRBJ2-4
clone size: once
D gene: TRBD2
CDR3 DNA: TGTGCCAGCAGTGAGACTAGCGGGAGCAGGAGGATAGCCAAAAACATTCAGTACTTC
CDR3 protein: CASSETSGSRRIAKNIQYF

V gene: TRBV7-2
J gene: TRBJ2-3
clone size: many
D gene: TRBD2
CDR3 DNA: TGTGCCAGCAGCTCTAGCGGGGCGCAGTATTTT
CDR3 protein: CASSSSGAQYF

V gene: TRBV4-1
J gene: TRBJ2-2
clone size: -
D gene: TRBD2
CDR3 DNA: TGCGCCAGCAGCCCCGACCTAGCGGGAGCTATAACACCGGCGGAGCTGTTTTTT
CDR3 protein: CASSPDLAGAITPAELFF

V gene: TRBV12-3/TRBV12-4
J gene: TRBJ2-1
clone size: few
D gene: -
CDR3 DNA: TGTGCCAGCAGTTGGGGGGGGCGGTGGCAGTTCTTC
CDR3 protein: CASSWGGRWQFF

V gene: TRBV7-2
J gene: TRBJ1-1
clone size: -
D gene: -
CDR3 DNA: TGTGCCAGCAGCTTAGAGGTGGTAGGGACTGGTGAAGCTTTCTTT
CDR3 protein: CASSLEVVGTGEAFF

V gene: TRBV6-2/TRBV6-3
J gene: TRBJ2-6
clone size: few
D gene: -
CDR3 DNA: TGTGCCAGCAGTTACGTAGGTTACGGGGCCAACGTCCTGACTTTC
CDR3 protein: CASSYVGYGANVLTF

V gene: TRBV20-1
J gene: TRBJ1-4
clone size: -
D gene: -
CDR3 DNA: TGCAGTGCTAGGGTCGCAGGGGTGACGACTAATAAAAAACTGTTTTTT
CDR3 protein: CSARVAGVTTNKKLFF

V gene: TRBV5-1
J gene: TRBJ2-3
clone size: -
D gene: TRBD1
CDR3 DNA: TGCGCCAGCAGCTTGGGACTGACAGGGCATAGTAGCAAAGATACGCAGTATTTT
CDR3 protein: CASSLGLTGHSSKDTQYF

V gene: TRBV29-1
J gene: TRBJ2-7
clone size: -
D gene: TRBD2
CDR3 DNA: TGCAGCGTACTAGCGTCCGAGTCCTACGAGCAGTACTTC
CDR3 protein: CSVLASESYEQYF

V gene: TRBV20-1
J gene: TRBJ2-1
clone size: many
D gene: -
CDR3 DNA: TGCAGTGCTAGCGGCCCGCTCGGGGTGAGCTCCTACAATGAGCAGTTCTTC
CDR3 protein: CSASGPLGVSSYNEQFF

V gene: TRBV10-3
J gene: TRBJ2-7
clone size: -
D gene: -
CDR3 DNA: TGTGCCATCAGTGAGGGCGGGCGTAGCTCCTACGGGCAGTACTTC
CDR3 protein: CAISEGGRSSYGQYF

V gene: TRBV6-1
J gene: TRBJ2-7
clone size: -
D gene: TRBD2
CDR3 DNA: TGTGCCAGCAGGCTGACTAGCGGGAGCAGCGAGCAGTACTTC
CDR3 protein: CASRLTSGSSEQYF

V gene: TRBV27
J gene: TRBJ2-1
clone size: many
D gene: -
CDR3 DNA: TGTGCCAGCAGTCCTTCGACAGGACCTTGGAGGAATGAGCAGTTCTTC
CDR3 protein: CASSPSTGPWRNEQFF

V gene: TRBV6-1
J gene: TRBJ2-7
clone size: -
D gene: -
CDR3 DNA: TGTGCCAGTAGTGGACCGGGATCCATCAACGAGCAGTACTTC
CDR3 protein: CASSGPGSINEQYF

V gene: TRBV20-1
J gene: TRBJ2-1
clone size: few
D gene: TRBD2
CDR3 DNA: TGCAGTGCGCAACTAGCGAGCTCCTACAATGAGCAGTTCTTC
CDR3 protein: CSAQLASSYNEQFF

V gene: TRBV4-3
J gene: TRBJ2-1
clone size: few
D gene: TRBD2
CDR3 DNA: TGCGCCAGCAGCCAAGCCCCCTCAGCGGGAGCCTACAATGAGCAGTTCTTC
CDR3 protein: CASSQAPSAGAYNEQFF

V gene: TRBV28
J gene: TRBJ2-1
clone size: -
D gene: -
CDR3 DNA: TGTGCCAGCAGTCGCCTTCGGAAAAAGGACAATGGGCAGTTCTTC
CDR3 protein: CASSRLRKKDNGQFF

V gene: TRBV28
J gene: TRBJ2-1
clone size: -
D gene: TRBD1
CDR3 DNA: TGTGCCAGCAGTATTTTCAGGGGGAATGAGCAGTTCTTC
CDR3 protein: CASSIFRGNEQFF

V gene: TRBV2
J gene: TRBJ1-6
clone size: few
D gene: -
CDR3 DNA: TGTGCCAGCAGTAGGGACTTTGGTAATTCACCCCTCCACTTT
CDR3 protein: CASSRDFGNSPLHF

V gene: TRBV19
J gene: TRBJ1-5
clone size: -
D gene: -
CDR3 DNA: TGTGCCAGTACCGGGACCCCCGATCAGCCCCAGCATTTT
CDR3 protein: CASTGTPDQPQHF

V gene: TRBV6-1
J gene: TRBJ1-1
clone size: many
D gene: -
CDR3 DNA: TGTGCCAGCAGTCGGAGGGGCAGGCACACTGAAGCTTTCTTT
CDR3 protein: CASSRRGRHTEAFF

V gene: TRBV6-1
J gene: TRBJ2-7
clone size: -
D gene: -
CDR3 DNA: TGTGCCAGCAGTATCACCTCCTACGAGCAGTACTTC
CDR3 protein: CASSITSYEQYF

V gene: TRBV7-3
J gene: TRBJ2-7
clone size: -
D gene: -
CDR3 DNA: TGTGCCAGCAGCTTAACGGGGGAAAGGGACGAGCAGTACTTC
CDR3 protein: CASSLTGERDEQYF

V gene: TRBV28
J gene: TRBJ2-7
clone size: many
D gene: TRBD1
CDR3 DNA: TGTGCCAGCTCTAAAGAGGGGGCGGAGCAGTACTTC
CDR3 protein: CASSKEGAEQYF

V gene: TRBV6-2/TRBV6-3
J gene: TRBJ2-7
clone size: -
D gene: TRBD2
CDR3 DNA: TGTGCCAGCCACCCCGGGACTATTCTCGAGCAGTACTTC
CDR3 protein: CASHPGTILEQYF

V gene: TRBV6-2/TRBV6-3
J gene: TRBJ1-5
clone size: -
D gene: TRBD1
CDR3 DNA: TGTGCCAGCAGTGAAGCCGGGACAGGGAGGCGTCAGCCCCAGCATTTT
CDR3 protein: CASSEAGTGRRQPQHF

V gene: TRBV28
J gene: TRBJ1-5
clone size: many
D gene: -
CDR3 DNA: TGTGCCAGCAGTCGAGCGGCAGGGCTAACAAGCAATCAGCCCCAGCATTTT
CDR3 protein: CASSRAAGLTSNQPQHF

V gene: TRBV10-3
J gene: TRBJ2-7
clone size: few
D gene: -
CDR3 DNA: TGTGCCATCAGTGAGAGTAGGACGGGTTCCTACGAGCAGTACTTC
CDR3 protein: CAISESRTGSYEQYF

V gene: TRBV27
J gene: TRBJ2-7
clone size: once
D gene: TRBD1
CDR3 DNA: TGTGCCAGCAGCGTAGGGGACAGGGACTACGAGCAGTACTTC
CDR3 protein: CASSVGDRDYEQYF

V gene: TRBV20-1
J gene: TRBJ2-7
clone size: many
D gene: TRBD1
CDR3 DNA: TGCAGTGCCAGGACAGGGAATGGGGACGAGCAGTACTTC
CDR3 protein: CSARTGNGDEQYF

V gene: TRBV6-1
J gene: TRBJ2-1
clone size: many
D gene: -
CDR3 DNA: TGTGCCAGCAGTTTACGGACTACCTACAATGAGCAGTTCTTC
CDR3 protein: CASSLRTTYNEQFF

V gene: TRBV28
J gene: TRBJ1-3
clone size: few
D gene: TRBD1
CDR3 DNA: TGTGCCAGCAGTCCCCACAGGGGCTCTGGAAACACCATATATTTT
CDR3 protein: CASSPHRGSGNTIYF